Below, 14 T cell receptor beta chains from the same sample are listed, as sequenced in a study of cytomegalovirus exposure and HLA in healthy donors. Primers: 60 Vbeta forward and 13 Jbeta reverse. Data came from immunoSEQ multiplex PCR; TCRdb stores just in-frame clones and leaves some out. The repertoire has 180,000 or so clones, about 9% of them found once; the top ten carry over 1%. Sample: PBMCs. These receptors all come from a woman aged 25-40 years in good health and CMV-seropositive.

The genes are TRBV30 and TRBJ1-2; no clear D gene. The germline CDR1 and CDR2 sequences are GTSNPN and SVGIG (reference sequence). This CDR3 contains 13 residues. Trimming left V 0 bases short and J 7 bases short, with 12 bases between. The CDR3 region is CAWSVRRSIGYTF. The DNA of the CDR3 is TGTGCCTGGAGTGTTCGGCGGTCCATTGGCTACACCTTC. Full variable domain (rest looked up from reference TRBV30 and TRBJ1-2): SQTIHQWPATLVQPVGSPLSLECTVEGTSNPNLYWYRQAAGRGLQLLFYSVGIGQISSEVPQNLSASRPQDRQFILSSKKLLLSDSGFYLCAWSVRRSIGYTFGSGTRLTVV.

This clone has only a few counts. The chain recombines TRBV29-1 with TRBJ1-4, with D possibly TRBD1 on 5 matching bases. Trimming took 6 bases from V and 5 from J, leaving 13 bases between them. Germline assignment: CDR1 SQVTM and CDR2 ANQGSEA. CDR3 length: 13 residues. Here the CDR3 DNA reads TGCAGCGTCGGTGGGGCCCGGAATGAAAAACTGTTTTTT. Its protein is CSVGGARNEKLFF.

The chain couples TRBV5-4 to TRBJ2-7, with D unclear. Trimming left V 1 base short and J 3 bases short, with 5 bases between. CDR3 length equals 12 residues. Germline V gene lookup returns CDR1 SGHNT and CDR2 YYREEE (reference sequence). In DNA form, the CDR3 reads TGTGCCAGCAGCTTGTCAGACTACGAGCAGTACTTC. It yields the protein CASSLSDYEQYF.

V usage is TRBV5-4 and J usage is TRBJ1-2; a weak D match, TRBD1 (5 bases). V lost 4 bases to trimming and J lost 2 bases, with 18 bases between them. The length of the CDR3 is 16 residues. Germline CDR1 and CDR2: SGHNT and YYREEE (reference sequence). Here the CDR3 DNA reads TGTGCCAGCAGCGCCCCGGCGGGGCAGGGAAACTATGGCTACACCTTC. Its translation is CASSAPAGQGNYGYTF.

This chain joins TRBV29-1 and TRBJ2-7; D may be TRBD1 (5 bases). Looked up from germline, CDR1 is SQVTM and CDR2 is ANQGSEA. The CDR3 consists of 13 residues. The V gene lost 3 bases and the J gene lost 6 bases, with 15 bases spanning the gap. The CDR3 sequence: CSVDLGVPGEQYF. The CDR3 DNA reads TGCAGCGTTGATCTAGGGGTGCCCGGCGAGCAGTACTTC.

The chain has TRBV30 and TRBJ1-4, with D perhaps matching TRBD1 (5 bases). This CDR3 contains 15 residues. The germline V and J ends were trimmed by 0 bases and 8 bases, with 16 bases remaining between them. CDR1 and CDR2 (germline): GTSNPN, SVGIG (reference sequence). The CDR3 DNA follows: TGTGCCTGGAGTGTACAAGGGGTACGGGGGGAAAAACTGTTTTTT. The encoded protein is CAWSVQGVRGEKLFF.

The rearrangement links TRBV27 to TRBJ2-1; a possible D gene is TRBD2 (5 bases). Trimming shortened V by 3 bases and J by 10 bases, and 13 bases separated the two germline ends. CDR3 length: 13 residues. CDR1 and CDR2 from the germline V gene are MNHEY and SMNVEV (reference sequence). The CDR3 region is CASSLAGRNEQFF. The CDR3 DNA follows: TGTGCCAGCAGTTTGGCGGGCAGAAACGAGCAGTTCTTC.

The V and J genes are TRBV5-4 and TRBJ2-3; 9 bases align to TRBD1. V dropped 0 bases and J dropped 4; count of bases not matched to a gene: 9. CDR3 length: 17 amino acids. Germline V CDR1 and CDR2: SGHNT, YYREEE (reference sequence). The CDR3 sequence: CASSLVGRDRDSDTQYF. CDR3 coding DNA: TGTGCCAGCAGCTTGGTTGGTAGGGACAGGGACTCAGATACGCAGTATTTT.

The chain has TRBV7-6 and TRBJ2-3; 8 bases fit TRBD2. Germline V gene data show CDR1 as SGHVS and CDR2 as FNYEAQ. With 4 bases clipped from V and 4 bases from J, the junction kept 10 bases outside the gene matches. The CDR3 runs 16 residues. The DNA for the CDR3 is TGTGCCAGCAGCTGGCGAGCGGGAGAGGGGGCAGATACGCAGTATTTT. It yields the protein CASSWRAGEGADTQYF. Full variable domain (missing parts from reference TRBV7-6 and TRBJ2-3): GAGVSQSPRYKVTKRGQDVALRCDPISGHVSLYWYRQALGQGPEFLTYFNYEAQQDKSGLPNDRFSAERPEGSISTLTIQRTEQRDSAMYRCASSWRAGEGADTQYFGPGTRLTVL.

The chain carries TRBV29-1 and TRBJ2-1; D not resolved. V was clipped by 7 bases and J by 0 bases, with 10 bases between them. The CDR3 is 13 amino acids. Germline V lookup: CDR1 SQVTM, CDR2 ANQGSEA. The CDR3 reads CSALVSSYNEQFF. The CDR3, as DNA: TGCAGCGCCCTCGTGAGCTCCTACAATGAGCAGTTCTTC.

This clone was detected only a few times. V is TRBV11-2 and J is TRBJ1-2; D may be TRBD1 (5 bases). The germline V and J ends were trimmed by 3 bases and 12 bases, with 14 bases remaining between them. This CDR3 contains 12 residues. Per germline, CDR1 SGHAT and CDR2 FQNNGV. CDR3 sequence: CASSFTGRGDTF. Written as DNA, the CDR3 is TGTGCCAGCAGCTTTACCGGACGGGGGGACACCTTC.

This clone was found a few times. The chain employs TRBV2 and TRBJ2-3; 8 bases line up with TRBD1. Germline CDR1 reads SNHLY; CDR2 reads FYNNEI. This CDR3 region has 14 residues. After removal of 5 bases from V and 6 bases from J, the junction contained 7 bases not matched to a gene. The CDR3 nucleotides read TGTGCCAGCAGTTCGGACAGACAGGGGGATACGCAGTATTTT. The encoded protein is CASSSDRQGDTQYF.

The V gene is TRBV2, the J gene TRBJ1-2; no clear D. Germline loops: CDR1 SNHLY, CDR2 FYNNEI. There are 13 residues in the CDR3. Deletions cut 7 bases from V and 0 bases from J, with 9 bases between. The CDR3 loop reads CASKEGSNYGYTF. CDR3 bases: TGTGCCAGCAAGGAGGGATCTAACTATGGCTACACCTTC.

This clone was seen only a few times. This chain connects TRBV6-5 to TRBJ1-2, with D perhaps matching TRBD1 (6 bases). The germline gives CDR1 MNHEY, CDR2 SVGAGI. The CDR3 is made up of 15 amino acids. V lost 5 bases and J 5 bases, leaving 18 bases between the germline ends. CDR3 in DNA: TGTGCCAGCAGTCCTCAGGGGCAAGTGGGGTATGGCTACACCTTC. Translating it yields CASSPQGQVGYGYTF.